This record concerns one T cell receptor beta chain sequence. What it binds is not known. The RNA input was about 0.5 to 1 ug, and it was reverse transcribed with random hexamers. TCRdb itself ran the immunoSEQ multiplex PCR reads through MiXCR, one entry per CDR3 protein. Among some 170,000 distinct CDR3 sequences listed, around 96% were seen once. Matching for age and sex applied to the controls, who were healthy donors. This sample is part of a study of CD8 T cells in Susac syndrome. Study-level findings and limits: As the study acknowledged, the number of individuals who were part of its TCR sequencing and HLA analysis was relatively small.

The CDR3 spans 14 residues. V dropped 6 bases and J dropped 2 bases, with 11 bases sitting between them. Germline loops: CDR1 DFQATT, CDR2 SNEGSKA (reference sequence). This TCR was recovered from a human donor in good health. The J gene is TRBJ2-6, the V gene TRBV20-1, with D possibly TRBD2 on 5 matching bases. Source material: CD4+ T cells from PBMCs. The CDR3 protein is CSAEGGPGANVLTF. CDR3 coding DNA: TGCAGTGCCGAGGGCGGACCTGGGGCCAACGTCCTGACTTTC.